Included here is one T cell receptor beta chain sequence, with context. Other DNA sequences in the sample encode the same CDR3. Produced via immunoSEQ multiplex PCR; TCRdb's table is partial and in-frame only. The table has 8,500 to 10,000 clones, about 90% seen once. The source of the sample is a study of graft-versus-host responses after intestinal transplantation. Overall study context: Recipients had transplants, and these were multivisceral, liver-intestinal, or isolated intestinal.

There are 13 residues in the CDR3. The germline V gene has CDR1 SEHNR and CDR2 FQNEAQ (reference sequence). Trimming stripped 3 bases from V and 2 bases from J, with 8 bases between. The clonotype comes from a human patient who received an intestinal transplant, so some T cells may come from the graft donor. The genes are TRBV7-9 and TRBJ2-7; D might be TRBD2 (6 bases). The starting material was PBMCs, obtained around 47 days after intestinal transplant. CDR3 nucleotide sequence: TGTGCCAGCAGCTTTGGCGGGGCCTACGAGCAGTACTTC. This codes for CASSFGGAYEQYF.